Below, one TCR beta chain is given with its context. Molecular barcoding with unique molecular identifiers was used for the TCRbeta library. In TCRdb, the PCR reads were re-called with MiXCR into one record per CDR3 protein. This sample carries about 610,000 distinct CDR3 sequences, over 9.5% of them seen once, and the ten largest clones take roughly 4%. The sample is drawn from a study of T-cell reconstitution after alpha-beta-depleted transplantation in children. Trimming pared 7 bases from V and 3 bases from J, leaving 31 bases between. The CDR3 runs to 20 residues. Looked up from germline, CDR1 is SNHLY and CDR2 is FYNNEI.

The sequence came from a human donor who donated a stem cell graft to a child with acute myeloid leukemia. The chain combines TRBV2 with TRBJ2-4; D might be TRBD2 (5 bases). The sequencing used PBMCs from the stem cell graft donor, collected from the stem cell graft. The CDR3 loop is CASTFKALGLAAGRKNIQYF. The CDR3 DNA reads TGTGCCAGCACCTTTAAAGCACTAGGGCTTGCCGCAGGCCGCAAAAACATTCAGTACTTC.